These 23 T cell receptor beta chains came from one sample sequenced in a study of T cells in women clearing cervical HPV infection (dated by TCRdb to between 2018 and 2020). The library relied on the immunoSEQ multiplex PCR assay. TCRdb limited this immuneACCESS table to in-frame rearrangements with V and J called. A share of clones is missing; checked studies link under half to unresolved V genes, and the rest is unexplained. The record for this sample contains some 46,000 clones. The ten largest clones represent under 40% of the sample. Input material: blood buffy coat. These receptors came from a woman between 18 and 75 years old with a cervical HPV16 infection that either progressed to CIN3+ or cleared (not recorded which).

In the case of this clone: Coverage ceases 3 residues before the CDR3 finishes, and the germline J gene fills in the end. The chain recombines TRBV20-1 with TRBJ2-3; 11 bases are shared with TRBD1. Germline values: CDR1 DFQATT, CDR2 SNEGSKA (reference sequence). The V and J ends lost 6 bases and 6 bases, in that order; junction bases with no gene match: 23. The CDR3 totals 19 residues. The part of the CDR3 DNA that was read is TGCAGTGCGAAACACCTCCCAATAACTGGGACAGGGGGGACGGATACG. Its protein product is CSAKHLPITGTGGTDT. The full CDR3 protein reads CSAKHLPITGTGGTDTQYF.

Note on this clone: Read coverage stops 3 residues before the CDR3 terminus; the germline J gene supplies the remainder. The chain combines TRBV30 with TRBJ1-1; TRBD1 matches at 8 bases. Germline V lookup: CDR1 GTSNPN, CDR2 SVGIG (reference sequence). The CDR3 is 12 amino acids. V shed 3 bases, J shed 4 bases, and the junction held 1 base outside the gene matches. The CDR3 loop reads CAWSRGLTEAFF. The sequenced part of the CDR3 DNA is TGTGCCTGGAGCAGGGGGCTCACTGAA. The whole variable domain, remainder taken from reference TRBV30 and TRBJ1-1, is SQTIHQWPATLVQPVGSPLSLECTVEGTSNPNLYWYRQAAGRGLQLLFYSVGIGQISSEVPQNLSASRPQDRQFILSSKKLLLSDSGFYLCAWSRGLTEAFFGQGTRLTVV.

Worth noting for this clone: The CDR3 goes on 3 residues after the read ends, and that part is filled in from the germline J gene. The chain combines TRBV7-9 with TRBJ2-2; D is uncertain. Germline CDR1 is SEHNR and CDR2 is FQNEAQ (reference sequence). The CDR3 has 15 amino acids. The CDR3 sequence: CASSNEGATNEKLFF. The covered CDR3 bases are TGTGCCAGCAGCAACGAAGGTGCAACTAATGAAAAG.

As regards this clone: From the germline J gene comes the end of the CDR3, since the read stops 3 residues before it. V is TRBV30 and J is TRBJ2-7, with D perhaps TRBD1 (5 bases). The CDR3 covers 15 residues. CDR1 is GTSNPN and CDR2 is SVGIG in the germline V gene (reference sequence). V lost 0 bases, J lost 6 bases, and 18 bases lay in between. CDR3 region: CAWSVGRDRSPEQYF. The part of the CDR3 DNA that was read is TGTGCCTGGAGTGTGGGGCGCGACAGATCCCCCGAG.

Note on this clone: Coverage ceases 3 residues before the CDR3 finishes, and the germline J gene fills in the end. V gene TRBV19 combines with J gene TRBJ1-6, with TRBD1 as a possible D gene (6 bases). V was cut by 3 bases and J by 7 bases, with 10 bases left in between. The CDR3 consists of 14 residues. The germline V gene encodes CDR1 LNHDA and CDR2 SQIVND (reference sequence). CDR3 bases read: TGTGCCAGTAGTATTAGCCAGGGGAATTCACCC. This codes for CASSISQGNSP. The whole CDR3 region reads CASSISQGNSPLHF. Looking up the rest from reference TRBV19 and TRBJ1-6 gives the full variable domain: DGGITQSPKYLFRKEGQNVTLSCEQNLNHDAMYWYRQDPGQGLRLIYYSQIVNDFQKGDIAEGYSVSREKKESFPLTVTSAQKNPTAFYLCASSISQGNSPLHFGNGTRLTVT.

As concerns this clone: The read stops 3 residues short of the end of the CDR3; the missing end is completed from the germline J gene. V is TRBV7-8 and J is TRBJ2-3, with D unclear. The V end was cut by 1 base, the J end by 3 bases, with 8 bases between. The CDR3 totals 14 residues. The germline gives CDR1 SGHVS, CDR2 FQNEAQ. The CDR3 here is CASSLDRITDTQYF. The covered CDR3 bases are TGTGCCAGCAGCTTAGACAGAATAACAGATACG.

For this clone: The sequence runs out 3 residues before the end of the CDR3; the remainder is reconstructed from the germline J gene. The gene calls are TRBV18 and TRBJ2-3; TRBD2 is a possible D gene (5 bases). The CDR3 sequence is 13 residues long. Germline V gene data show CDR1 as KGHSH and CDR2 as LQKENI. The CDR3 bases that were read are TGTGCCAGCTCACCGAGTGAGGGTCAGCCG. Translated: CASSPSEGQP. The complete CDR3 protein is CASSPSEGQPQYF.

Remarks on this clone: The read halts 3 residues ahead of the CDR3 end, with the missing end drawn from the germline J gene. The rearrangement joins TRBV10-3 to TRBJ2-5; 7 bases agree with TRBD1. J gave up 2 bases and V 3 bases, and 3 bases lay outside the gene matches. Germline CDR1 is ENHRY and CDR2 is SYGVKD. The CDR3 consists of 14 residues. Incomplete CDR3 DNA: TGTGCCATCAGTGACCGGGACAGACAAGAGACC. Translated: CAISDRDRQET. The whole CDR3 sequence reads CAISDRDRQETQYF.

To note about this clone: Read data end 3 residues before the CDR3 end; the end is taken from the germline J gene. The J gene is TRBJ1-2, the V gene TRBV5-1; 8 bases align to TRBD1. Trimming cost V 0 bases and J 0 bases; bases outside gene matches: 7. Germline values: CDR1 SGHRS, CDR2 YFSETQ. This CDR3 has 17 amino acids. CDR3 sequence: CASSLDPGTGSNYGYTF. The part of the CDR3 DNA that was read is TGCGCCAGCAGCTTGGACCCCGGGACAGGATCTAACTATGGC. Based on the CDR3 plus reference TRBV5-1 and TRBJ1-2, the full variable domain is KAGVTQTPRYLIKTRGQQVTLSCSPISGHRSVSWYQQTPGQGLQFLFEYFSETQRNKGNFPGRFSGRQFSNSRSEMNVSTLELGDSALYLCASSLDPGTGSNYGYTFGSGTRLTVV.

Notes on this clone: The read stops 3 residues short of the end of the CDR3; the missing end is completed from the germline J gene. The rearrangement links TRBV10-3 to TRBJ1-2; D ambiguous. The CDR3 is 14 residues long. Looked up from germline, CDR1 is ENHRY and CDR2 is SYGVKD. Between the trimmed V and J ends, which lost 3 bases and 1 base, there was a span of 9 bases. This CDR3 reads CAISDGGLNYGYTF. The CDR3 DNA, read in part, is TGTGCCATCAGTGACGGTGGACTTAACTATGGC.

For this clone: The read gets to within 3 residues of the CDR3 end, and the germline J gene fills in the rest. The chain combines TRBV6-2 or TRBV6-3 with TRBJ1-2; D not resolved. The CDR3 extends over 14 amino acids. From germline, CDR1 is MNHEY and CDR2 SVGEGT. The sequenced CDR3 bases are TGTGCCATCTCGAGCGGGAGAGGAGCAGATACC. Protein product: CAISSGRGADT. The whole CDR3 protein is CAISSGRGADTYTF.

Comment on this clone: The CDR3 extends 3 residues past the end of the read, so its final part is completed from the germline J gene. The rearrangement joins TRBV20-1 to TRBJ2-5; D not resolved. V was shortened by 2 bases and J by 5 bases, with 18 bases between the two germline ends. This CDR3 spans 15 amino acids. Germline V gives CDR1 DFQATT, CDR2 SNEGSKA (reference sequence). The CDR3: CSARTTTTSYETQYF. The DNA read from the CDR3 is TGCAGTGCTAGAACCACCACGACATCCTATGAGACC.

Note on this clone: The DNA ends 3 residues before the CDR3 does, and the rest of the CDR3 is filled in from the germline J gene. The chain couples TRBV5-6 to TRBJ1-6; perhaps TRBD1 as D (6 bases). The length of the CDR3 is 14 residues. V lost 4 bases, J lost 6 bases, and 11 bases lay in between. In germline, CDR1 is SGHDT, CDR2 YYEEEE. CDR3 bases read: TGTGCCAGCAGCGTCAGGGGATCTAATTCACCC. Its translation: CASSVRGSNSP. The full CDR3 is CASSVRGSNSPLHF.

In the case of this clone: The sequenced fragment ends 3 residues before the CDR3 boundary, so the rest is inferred from the germline J gene. This chain uses TRBV5-6 with TRBJ2-7; D may be TRBD1 (6 bases). In germline, CDR1 is SGHDT, CDR2 YYEEEE. The CDR3 is 15 amino acids. V was pared by 4 bases and J by 1 base, with 15 bases between. The covered CDR3 bases are TGTGCCAGCAGCGTCCTGAGGGGGAGTTCCTACGAG. This sequence encodes CASSVLRGSSYE. The full CDR3 reads CASSVLRGSSYEQYF. Drawing the rest from reference TRBV5-6 and TRBJ2-7, the complete variable domain is DAGVTQSPTHLIKTRGQQVTLRCSPKSGHDTVSWYQQALGQGPQFIFQYYEEEERQRGNFPDRFSGHQFPNYSSELNVNALLLGDSALYLCASSVLRGSSYEQYFGPGTRLTVT.

Comment on this clone: The junction differs from germline at one of its ends, possibly a read error. From the germline J gene comes the end of the CDR3, since the read stops 3 residues before it. This CDR3 is also generated by other DNA sequences in the sample. The chain recombines TRBV19 with TRBJ1-3; D is undetermined. The CDR3 totals 12 residues. Germline V CDR1 and CDR2: LNHDA, SQIVND (reference sequence). CDR3 residues: CASSADGNTIYF. The sequenced CDR3 bases are TGTGCCAGTAGTGCGGATGGAAACACA.

Points on this clone: The read stops 3 residues short of the end of the CDR3; the missing end is completed from the germline J gene. J is TRBJ2-1 and V is TRBV28, with D maybe TRBD1 (6 bases). This CDR3 spans 13 amino acids. Deletions cut 3 bases from V and 9 bases from J, with 12 bases between. Germline-derived CDR1 and CDR2 are MDHEN and SYDVKM. CDR3 DNA (partial): TGTGCCAGCAGTTTGGGCCAGGGGCTTGAG. As protein: CASSLGQGLE. The entire CDR3 protein is CASSLGQGLEQFF. Variable domain in full (rest from reference TRBV28 and TRBJ2-1): DVKVTQSSRYLVKRTGEKVFLECVQDMDHENMFWYRQDPGLGLRLIYFSYDVKMKEKGDIPEGYSVSREKKERFSLILESASTNQTSMYLCASSLGQGLEQFFGPGTRLTVL.

For this clone: The read halts 3 residues ahead of the CDR3 end, with the missing end drawn from the germline J gene. The rearrangement links TRBV28 to TRBJ2-2; 7 nucleotides align to TRBD1. The CDR3 runs to 15 residues. The ends lost 6 bases at V and 0 bases at J; junction bases unmatched: 4. The V gene's germline CDR1 is MDHEN and CDR2 SYDVKM. The chain's CDR3 is CASRVGQANTGELFF. The covered CDR3 bases are TGTGCCAGCAGAGTTGGACAGGCGAACACCGGGGAG.

As for this clone: The read terminates 3 residues ahead of where the CDR3 ends, so the germline J gene completes it. The chain is built from TRBV18 and TRBJ2-4, with TRBD1 identical over 7 bases. Germline V gene sequence: CDR1 KGHSH, CDR2 LQKENI. This CDR3 has 14 amino acids. The CDR3 bases that were read are TGTGCCAGCTCACCCCTGACAGGGAAGTATGGT. Protein product: CASSPLTGKYG. From start to end, the CDR3 is CASSPLTGKYGQYF.

With regard to this clone: The read stops 3 residues short of the end of the CDR3; the missing end is completed from the germline J gene. The chain joins TRBV5-1 to TRBJ2-1; D gene unclear. Per the germline V gene, CDR1 is SGHRS and CDR2 is YFSETQ. The CDR3 sequence is 13 residues long. The germline V and J ends were trimmed by 4 bases and 8 bases, with 13 bases remaining between them. CDR3: CASSIATFDEQFF. The part of the CDR3 DNA that was read is TGCGCCAGCAGCATAGCAACCTTTGATGAG.

In regard to this clone: The CDR3 is cut off 3 residues early in the read; its end comes from the germline J gene. This chain joins TRBV6-2 or TRBV6-3 and TRBJ2-3, with unresolved D. The CDR3 spans 12 residues. Germline assignment: CDR1 MNHEY and CDR2 SVGEGT. The chain's CDR3 is CASSPMLQTQYF. The CDR3 bases that were read are TGTGCCAGCAGCCCCATGTTACAGACG.

Worth noting for this clone: The read halts 3 residues ahead of the CDR3 end, with the missing end drawn from the germline J gene. The J gene is TRBJ2-2, the V gene TRBV2; D perhaps matches TRBD1 (6 bases). Trimming stripped 7 bases from V and 0 bases from J, with 12 bases between. The CDR3 runs to 15 residues. CDR1 is SNHLY, CDR2 FYNNEI, per germline. CDR3 DNA (partial): TGTGCCAGCATACCGGACAGCACGAACACCGGGGAG. Translating gives CASIPDSTNTGE. The entire CDR3 protein reads CASIPDSTNTGELFF.

Concerning this clone: The CDR3 goes on 3 residues after the read ends, and that part is filled in from the germline J gene. The J gene is TRBJ2-1, the V gene TRBV2, with TRBD2 identical over 8 bases. CDR1 and CDR2 (germline): SNHLY, FYNNEI. This CDR3 spans 15 amino acids. V was clipped by 3 bases and J by 6 bases; unmatched bases: 7. The CDR3 loop reads CASSEVSGAPNEQFF. The CDR3 DNA, read in part, is TGTGCCAGCAGTGAGGTTAGCGGGGCCCCCAATGAG.

Regarding this clone: The CDR3 end is not reached by the read, which stops 3 residues before it; the germline J gene fills it in. The chain carries TRBV7-9 and TRBJ2-2; 10 nucleotides match TRBD1. The CDR3 runs to 15 residues. Germline V lookup: CDR1 SEHNR, CDR2 FQNEAQ (reference sequence). Here the CDR3 reads CASSPATGGIEKLFF. The sequenced CDR3 bases are TGTGCCAGCAGCCCGGCGACAGGGGGCATTGAAAAG.